The clone carrying this T cell receptor (beta chain) was counted a few times. The antigen is undetermined. Trimming cost V 6 bases and J 8 bases, with 10 bases left between them. Germline CDR1 reads SNHLY; CDR2 reads FYNNEI. CDR3 length: 12 residues. This record comes from a study of beta chain features in type 1 diabetes. Study as a whole: The examined sorted cells totaled fewer than 110,000,000 across samples.

Overall study findings and caveats: The naive, central memory and Treg TCRB repertoires showed an apparent similarity that was greater among patients than among healthy donors.

As every portion of the isolated RNA was reverse transcribed, the sequencing read expressed TCRB transcripts. Sequencing was performed with immunoSEQ multiplex PCR; in TCRdb, only in-frame clones are kept and a portion is missing. There are about 300,000 clones in the sample; 8% occur only once, and over 0.8% lies in the top ten. Material for sequencing was central memory CD4+ T cells from blood. The chain combines TRBV2 with TRBJ1-4; D not resolved. This clonotype originated in a woman under 30 in good health. The CDR3 DNA is TGTGCCAGCAGCGTGGTGGGAGAAAAACTGTTTTTT. Its translation: CASSVVGEKLFF.